This T cell receptor (beta chain) was captured by sequencing in a study of naive and memory T cell subsets. In its sample, this clonotype is medium-sized. As for treatment: skin biopsy from PPD injection site in Mantoux-positive individual. TCR cDNA received a 3' ligated oligonucleotide that carried a UMI. Skin biopsies came from PPD injection sites in Mantoux-positive individuals. The SP2 primer and nested alpha and beta constant region primers amplified ligated cDNA in four rounds. TCRdb fed the UMI-ligation and nested PCR reads into MiXCR, producing one record per CDR3 protein. The sample carries tens of thousands of distinct CDR3 sequences, approximately 6.5% recorded once. Material: skin, obtained from a tuberculin skin test site. This receptor was taken from an adult in good health.

The chain's CDR3 is CASSSGGTLRSYETQYF. The CDR3 DNA is TGTGCCAGCAGCTCAGGAGGGACCCTCAGGAGCTACGAGACCCAGTACTTC. This sequence joins TRBV5-4 and TRBJ2-5; perhaps TRBD2 as D (6 bases). V lost 3 bases, J lost 5 bases, and 23 bases lay in between. The germline V gene encodes CDR1 SGHNT and CDR2 YYREEE (reference sequence). The CDR3 is 17 residues long.